A selection of T cell receptor beta chains follows, all from one sample in a study of cytomegalovirus exposure and HLA in healthy donors. The protocol was immunoSEQ multiplex PCR, while the TCRdb copy is restricted to in-frame clones and leaves out a portion. The sample has approximately 170,000 clones. Sequenced: PBMCs. The receptors come from a woman aged 18-29 years in good health and CMV-seropositive. CDR3s include the opening cysteine and the closing phenylalanine or tryptophan. Each record gives: J gene, CDR3 length, V gene, D gene, CDR3 DNA, CDR3 protein. A D gene is named only where the DNA matches it firmly.

j_gene: TRBJ2-5
len: 14
v_gene: TRBV30
d_gene: -
CDR3nt: TGTGCCTGGAGTACAGGATATTTGGGAGAGACCCAGTACTTC
CDR3aa: CAWSTGYLGETQYF

j_gene: TRBJ1-1
len: 13
v_gene: TRBV2
d_gene: -
CDR3nt: TGTGCCAGCAGTGAGCGGGGGGCCACTGAAGCTTTCTTT
CDR3aa: CASSERGATEAFF

j_gene: TRBJ1-5
len: 15
v_gene: TRBV4-2
d_gene: -
CDR3nt: TGTGCCAGCAGCCTCGGGGATACCACTGAACAGCCCCAGCATTTT
CDR3aa: CASSLGDTTEQPQHF

j_gene: TRBJ2-5
len: 18
v_gene: TRBV4-1
d_gene: TRBD2
CDR3nt: TGCGCCAGCAGCCTAGGACTAGCGGGAGTTGTGGGGCAAGAGACCCAGTACTTC
CDR3aa: CASSLGLAGVVGQETQYF

j_gene: TRBJ2-2
len: 19
v_gene: TRBV7-2
d_gene: TRBD2
CDR3nt: TGTGCCAGCAGCTTAGTAGGGCTAGCGGGGGCCACTAACACCGGGGAGCTGTTTTTT
CDR3aa: CASSLVGLAGATNTGELFF

j_gene: TRBJ1-3
len: 12
v_gene: TRBV4-3
d_gene: -
CDR3nt: TGCGCCAGCAGCCCACAGGGACACACCATATATTTT
CDR3aa: CASSPQGHTIYF

j_gene: TRBJ2-3
len: 14
v_gene: TRBV4-3
d_gene: -
CDR3nt: TGCGCCAGCAGCCAAGAGTCTCCCCCCGAGAAGCAGTATTTT
CDR3aa: CASSQESPPEKQYF

j_gene: TRBJ1-1
len: 15
v_gene: TRBV19
d_gene: -
CDR3nt: TGTGCCAGCGGGGCTAACGGGGGTTGGAACACTGAAGCTTTCTTT
CDR3aa: CASGANGGWNTEAFF

j_gene: TRBJ1-2
len: 15
v_gene: TRBV4-2
d_gene: -
CDR3nt: TGTGCCAGCAGCCCTGGGACAAACGCTAACTATGGCTACACCTTC
CDR3aa: CASSPGTNANYGYTF

j_gene: TRBJ2-7
len: 13
v_gene: TRBV18
d_gene: TRBD2
CDR3nt: TGTGCCAGTCGAACTAGCGTCTTCCACGAGCAGTACTTC
CDR3aa: CASRTSVFHEQYF

j_gene: TRBJ1-1
len: 13
v_gene: TRBV11-2
d_gene: -
CDR3nt: TGTGCCAGCAGCTTCAGGGGAGTAACTGAAGCTTTCTTT
CDR3aa: CASSFRGVTEAFF

j_gene: TRBJ2-6
len: 15
v_gene: TRBV2
d_gene: -
CDR3nt: TGTGCCAGCAGACGGGAGAGCTCTGGGGCCAACGTCCTGACTTTC
CDR3aa: CASRRESSGANVLTF

j_gene: TRBJ2-3
len: 17
v_gene: TRBV4-2
d_gene: TRBD2
CDR3nt: TGTGCCAGCAGCCAAGTTCTAGCGGGGGGCCCTTCAGATACGCAGTATTTT
CDR3aa: CASSQVLAGGPSDTQYF

j_gene: TRBJ2-5
len: 15
v_gene: TRBV18
d_gene: -
CDR3nt: TGTGCCAGCTCACCCGGAGGAGTTGAACAAGAGACCCAGTACTTC
CDR3aa: CASSPGGVEQETQYF

j_gene: TRBJ2-2
len: 17
v_gene: TRBV7-2
d_gene: TRBD2
CDR3nt: TGTGCCAGCAGTTTGGGCCGCGGGACTAGCCGCGCCGGGGAGCTGTTTTTT
CDR3aa: CASSLGRGTSRAGELFF